These 7 T cell receptor beta chains came from one sample sequenced in a study of siplizumab effects on memory and regulatory T cells. The method was immunoSEQ multiplex PCR; TCRdb's version includes in-frame clones alone and lacks a portion of them. Of 90,000 to 110,000 clones in the sample, around 93% were seen once. Sequenced: CD4+ T cells sorted from blood. The receptor set was obtained from a human donor in good health.

The chain carries TRBV6-5 and TRBJ2-1; 15 bases map to TRBD2. The trim removed 5 bases at V and 4 bases at J, leaving 0 bases unmatched. This CDR3 contains 15 residues. Germline loops: CDR1 MNHEY, CDR2 SVGAGI. This CDR3 is CASSGTSGRYNEQFF. The CDR3, as DNA: TGTGCCAGCAGTGGGACTAGCGGGAGGTACAATGAGCAGTTCTTC.

Here the CDR3 DNA reads TGTGCCAGCAGCGTAGATTCTGGAGAGACCCAGTACTTC. Translation gives CASSVDSGETQYF. The chain carries TRBV9 and TRBJ2-5; D unclear. From germline, CDR1 is SGDLS and CDR2 YYNGEE. V lost 0 bases and J 4 bases, leaving 7 bases between the germline ends. This CDR3 has 13 residues.

The chain has TRBV2 and TRBJ2-7, with D possibly being TRBD1 (5 bases). CDR1 is SNHLY, CDR2 FYNNEI, per germline. This CDR3 is 14 amino acids long. V lost 4 bases and J 5 bases, leaving 15 bases between the germline ends. The CDR3 here is CASSVQGPLDEQYF. DNA of the CDR3: TGTGCCAGCAGTGTTCAGGGTCCCCTGGACGAGCAGTACTTC.

The CDR3 bases are TGTGCCTCAGGCCGGGCAGCGGAGCTGTTTTTT. Protein product: CASGRAAELFF. The gene calls are TRBV30 and TRBJ2-2; D gene ambiguous. Germline loops: CDR1 GTSNPN, CDR2 SVGIG (reference sequence). V lost 7 bases and J 10 bases, leaving 13 bases between the germline ends. CDR3 length equals 11 residues.

This rearrangement joins TRBV7-8 to TRBJ1-2; possibly TRBD1 for D (5 bases). The V end lost 5 bases, the J end lost 8 bases, and 15 bases lay between the germline ends. The length of the CDR3 is 13 residues. Germline V gives CDR1 SGHVS, CDR2 FQNEAQ. The CDR3 protein is CASSPVGPLGYTF. The CDR3 DNA follows: TGTGCCAGCAGCCCGGTGGGACCCTTAGGCTACACCTTC.

The gene calls are TRBV4-1 and TRBJ2-5; D remains ambiguous. Germline V gives CDR1 MGHRA, CDR2 YSYEKL. The V end was cut by 2 bases, the J end by 4 bases, with 14 bases between. The CDR3 extends over 15 amino acids. CDR3 nucleotides: TGCGCCAGCAGCCAATCCCTCGGGCTAGGAGAGACCCAGTACTTC. It encodes CASSQSLGLGETQYF.

The gene calls are TRBV9 and TRBJ1-3; unclear D gene. The V and J ends lost 4 bases and 3 bases respectively, with 20 bases between them. This CDR3 contains 17 residues. Germline V lookup: CDR1 SGDLS, CDR2 YYNGEE. CDR3 sequence: CASSLGGGAGYGNTIYF. The CDR3, as DNA: TGTGCCAGCAGCCTCGGAGGAGGCGCCGGATATGGAAACACCATATATTTT.